The 28 T cell receptor beta chains reported below all come from one sample, sequenced in a study of cytomegalovirus exposure and HLA in healthy donors. Amplification used 60 Vbeta primers and 13 Jbeta primers. The repertoire was sequenced with immunoSEQ multiplex PCR; TCRdb's copy has only in-frame clones and lacks some. The sample consists of over 100,000 clones, 77% of them appearing once. The specimen sequenced was PBMCs. The receptors here all came from a man aged 40-55 years in good health and CMV-seropositive.

The chain has TRBV4-1 and TRBJ2-5, with a tentative D call TRBD2 (6 bases). V lost 6 bases and J 2 bases, leaving 19 bases between the germline ends. Per the germline V gene, CDR1 is MGHRA and CDR2 is YSYEKL. The CDR3 is made up of 16 amino acids. DNA of the CDR3: TGCGCCAGCAGGCCCCTTTGGGGGGACGCTCAAGAGACCCAGTACTTC. It is translated as CASRPLWGDAQETQYF.

V gene TRBV6-1 combines with J gene TRBJ1-5; D perhaps matches TRBD1 (5 bases). CDR1 is MNHNS, CDR2 SASEGT, per germline. With 6 bases removed from V and 5 bases from J, the gap between germline ends came to 14 bases. The CDR3 totals 14 residues. In DNA, the CDR3 is TGTGCCAGCAGGGGGGGGATAGATGATCAGCCCCAGCATTTT. Protein product: CASRGGIDDQPQHF.

The chain combines TRBV6-5 with TRBJ2-3, with D hard to call. V was cut by 6 bases and J by 0 bases, with 7 bases left in between. Germline-derived CDR1 and CDR2 are MNHEY and SVGAGI. This CDR3 contains 13 residues. CDR3 loop: CASRKTSTDTQYF. The CDR3 DNA reads as TGTGCCAGCAGGAAAACTAGCACAGATACGCAGTATTTT.

The genes are TRBV7-2 and TRBJ1-1, with no clear D. The ends were cut back, 4 bases at V and 0 bases at J, with 9 bases in the middle. The CDR3 contains 14 residues. CDR1 and CDR2 from the germline V gene are SGHTA and FQGNSA. In nucleotides, the CDR3 is TGTGCCAGCAGCTCTTCATCGGTGAACACTGAAGCTTTCTTT. Translation: CASSSSSVNTEAFF. The full variable domain, rest sourced from reference TRBV7-2 and TRBJ1-1, is GAGVSQSPSNKVTEKGKDVELRCDPISGHTALYWYRQSLGQGLEFLIYFQGNSAPDKSGLPSDRFSAERTGGSVSTLTIQRTQQEDSAVYLCASSSSSVNTEAFFGQGTRLTVV.

This clone occurred once. The chain has TRBV4-1 and TRBJ2-2, with TRBD2 as a possible D gene (6 bases). Trimming stripped 4 bases from V and 3 bases from J, with 21 bases between. This CDR3 region has 18 residues. Germline values: CDR1 MGHRA, CDR2 YSYEKL. DNA of the CDR3: TGCGCCAGCAGCCCCCGGGTGGGGGGTTCGGTTGACACCGGGGAGCTGTTTTTT. This sequence encodes CASSPRVGGSVDTGELFF.

The rearrangement joins TRBV14 to TRBJ1-4; D may be TRBD1 (5 bases). Trimming pared 5 bases from V and 6 bases from J, leaving 16 bases between. Germline V CDR1 and CDR2: SGHDN, FVKESK. The CDR3 covers 15 residues. CDR3 in amino acids: CASSEGTADYEKLFF. For the CDR3, the DNA is TGTGCCAGCAGCGAGGGGACTGCAGATTATGAAAAACTGTTTTTT.

The V gene is TRBV7-3, the J gene TRBJ2-5; TRBD2 aligns across 7 bases. Germline assignment: CDR1 SGHTA and CDR2 FQGTGA. This CDR3 spans 14 amino acids. V shed 5 bases and J 3 bases; nucleotides not matched to a gene: 6. This chain's CDR3 is CASSPRGVEETQYF. The CDR3 bases are TGTGCCAGCAGCCCCCGGGGGGTGGAAGAGACCCAGTACTTC.

This clone has just one count. The chain uses TRBV6-5 and TRBJ2-5; D not certain. The CDR3 spans 13 residues. V gave up 5 bases and J gave up 2 bases, with 9 bases separating them. CDR1 and CDR2 from the germline V gene are MNHEY and SVGAGI. The CDR3 protein is CASSLPGQETQYF. The CDR3 region has the DNA TGTGCCAGCAGTCTGCCAGGACAAGAGACCCAGTACTTC.

This clone appeared a few times. The chain joins TRBV4-3 to TRBJ1-4; D not certain. V lost 0 bases to trimming and J lost 0 bases, with 14 bases between them. This CDR3 is built from 18 residues. Germline values: CDR1 LGHNA, CDR2 YSLEER. The CDR3 DNA follows: TGCGCCAGCAGCCAAGATTTTTTGCGAGGGCCAACTAATGAAAAACTGTTTTTT. This gives the protein CASSQDFLRGPTNEKLFF.

The J gene is TRBJ2-1, the V gene TRBV2; TRBD1 aligns across 11 bases. Germline V gene lookup returns CDR1 SNHLY and CDR2 FYNNEI. The CDR3 is 16 residues long. V lost 6 bases and J lost 7; bases outside the gene matches: 11. The chain's CDR3 is CASRARSGTGGNEQFF. The CDR3 coding sequence is TGTGCCAGCAGGGCTAGATCGGGGACAGGGGGTAATGAGCAGTTCTTC.

V gene TRBV4-3 combines with J gene TRBJ1-5, with 9 nucleotides matching TRBD1. Per the germline V gene, CDR1 is LGHNA and CDR2 is YSLEER. V dropped 5 bases and J dropped 1; count of bases not matched to a gene: 3. The CDR3 extends over 15 amino acids. CDR3 amino acids: CASSIQGASNQPQHF. Here the CDR3 DNA reads TGCGCCAGCAGCATACAGGGGGCAAGCAATCAGCCCCAGCATTTT.

The chain has TRBV11-1 and TRBJ2-1; no definite D call. Germline loops: CDR1 SGHAT, CDR2 FQDESV (reference sequence). The CDR3 covers 13 residues. V was clipped by 2 bases and J by 8 bases, with 10 bases between them. CDR3 DNA: TGTGCCAGCAGCTTAATTGTTCCCGATGAGCAGTTCTTC. It is translated as CASSLIVPDEQFF.

The rearrangement uses TRBV18 and TRBJ1-4; no firm D call. The germline V gene encodes CDR1 KGHSH and CDR2 LQKENI. This CDR3 region has 15 residues. V was trimmed by 3 bases and J by 6 bases, leaving 14 bases between them. CDR3 amino acids: CASSPRGFGDEKLFF. The CDR3, as DNA: TGTGCCAGCTCACCTCGGGGATTCGGGGATGAAAAACTGTTTTTT. Based on the CDR3 plus reference TRBV18 and TRBJ1-4, the full variable domain is NAGVMQNPRHLVRRRGQEARLRCSPMKGHSHVYWYRQLPEEGLKFMVYLQKENIIDESGMPKERFSAEFPKEGPSILRIQQVVRGDSAAYFCASSPRGFGDEKLFFGSGTQLSVL.

V gene TRBV5-6 combines with J gene TRBJ2-4, with D perhaps matching TRBD1 (5 bases). Trimming removed 5 bases at V and 9 bases at J, with 15 bases between. Per germline, CDR1 SGHDT and CDR2 YYEEEE. The CDR3 extends over 13 amino acids. CDR3 protein: CASRQGASAIQYF. The CDR3, as DNA: TGTGCCAGCAGGCAGGGCGCGTCGGCCATTCAGTACTTC.

This clone was observed a handful of times. The chain links TRBV4-2 to TRBJ2-1, with 12 bases fitting TRBD1. Germline CDR1 LGHNA, CDR2 YNFKEQ. CDR3 length: 17 amino acids. V was clipped by 0 bases and J by 9 bases; unmatched bases: 9. The CDR3 spells CASSQEGPGQGAFEQFF. CDR3 in DNA: TGTGCCAGCAGCCAAGAGGGACCGGGACAGGGGGCTTTTGAGCAGTTCTTC.

The gene calls are TRBV28 and TRBJ2-3, with D unclear. Trimming removed 6 bases from V and 2 bases from J, with 3 bases in between. CDR1 and CDR2 (germline): MDHEN, SYDVKM. The CDR3 runs 11 residues. The CDR3 reads CASSNTDTQYF. In nucleotides, the CDR3 is TGTGCCAGCAGCAACACAGATACGCAGTATTTT. Together with reference TRBV28 and TRBJ2-3, the CDR3 gives the full variable domain: DVKVTQSSRYLVKRTGEKVFLECVQDMDHENMFWYRQDPGLGLRLIYFSYDVKMKEKGDIPEGYSVSREKKERFSLILESASTNQTSMYLCASSNTDTQYFGPGTRLTVL.

The chain is built from TRBV7-2 and TRBJ1-1; D is undetermined. The CDR3 runs to 14 residues. V was shortened by 5 bases and J by 3 bases, with 13 bases between the two germline ends. CDR1 and CDR2 from the germline V gene are SGHTA and FQGNSA. The CDR3 region has the DNA TGTGCCAGCAGCGCAGGTAGAGGGTACACTGAAGCTTTCTTT. This translates into CASSAGRGYTEAFF.

This chain links TRBV6-5 with TRBJ2-7; D is possibly TRBD2 (5 bases). Germline CDR1 MNHEY, CDR2 SVGAGI. The ends were cut back, 2 bases at V and 3 bases at J, with 8 bases in the middle. The CDR3 loop spans 13 amino acids. In nucleotides, the CDR3 is TGTGCCAGCAGTTACAGTCGGGGCTACGAGCAGTACTTC. Translated, it gives CASSYSRGYEQYF.

This clone has a handful of counts. The genes are TRBV28 and TRBJ2-1; 12 nucleotides agree with TRBD2. Trimming cost V 0 bases and J 9 bases; bases outside gene matches: 6. From germline, CDR1 is MDHEN and CDR2 SYDVKM. The CDR3 has 16 amino acids. This chain's CDR3 is CASSLWASGGAVEQFF. The CDR3 nucleotides read TGTGCCAGCAGTTTATGGGCTAGCGGGGGGGCCGTTGAGCAGTTCTTC.

This clone was counted a single time. The CDR3 bases are TGTGCGTGCAGGGACAGATCCAACAATGAGCAGTTCTTC. The encoded protein is CACRDRSNNEQFF. The genes are TRBV27 and TRBJ2-1; 7 nucleotides agree with TRBD1. The germline V gene has CDR1 MNHEY and CDR2 SMNVEV (reference sequence). This CDR3 is 13 amino acids long.

The J gene is TRBJ2-2, the V gene TRBV12-5; 9 bases are shared with TRBD1. The V segment lost 6 bases and the J segment 6 bases; nucleotides outside the gene matches: 11. CDR1 and CDR2 (germline): LGHNT, FRNRAP. CDR3 length: 16 amino acids. The CDR3 protein is CASGQGQGRWPGELFF. CDR3 DNA: TGTGCTAGTGGCCAGGGACAGGGCCGATGGCCCGGGGAGCTGTTTTTT.

V usage is TRBV6-6 and J usage is TRBJ2-1, with D hard to call. From germline, CDR1 is MNHNY and CDR2 SVGAGI (reference sequence). Trimming shortened V by 2 bases and J by 12 bases, and 11 bases separated the two germline ends. The CDR3 runs to 12 residues. CDR3 in amino acids: CASSYGKPGQFF. CDR3 nucleotides: TGTGCCAGCAGTTACGGCAAGCCAGGGCAGTTCTTC.

This chain uses TRBV7-6 with TRBJ2-5; D is perhaps TRBD1 (5 bases). The germline V gene has CDR1 SGHVS and CDR2 FNYEAQ. V was clipped by 5 bases and J by 5 bases, with 15 bases between them. The CDR3 totals 14 residues. CDR3 DNA: TGTGCCAGCAGCATTTCGACAGTTGGGGAGACCCAGTACTTC. This sequence encodes CASSISTVGETQYF.

This clone was detected a few times. V gene TRBV6-1 combines with J gene TRBJ1-2, with D tentatively TRBD1 (6 bases). CDR1 and CDR2 (germline): MNHNS, SASEGT. Trimming cost V 1 base and J 2 bases, with 11 bases left between them. The CDR3 has 15 residues. The CDR3 loop is CASSEGPQGNYGYTF. CDR3 nucleotide sequence: TGTGCCAGCAGTGAAGGACCCCAGGGGAACTATGGCTACACCTTC.

This clone was counted between two and nine times. The rearrangement uses TRBV19 and TRBJ2-3, with TRBD1 identical over 7 bases. V trimming: 9 bases; J trimming: 0 bases; junction bases outside the gene matches: 9. Germline CDR1 and CDR2: LNHDA and SQIVND (reference sequence). The CDR3 covers 15 residues. The CDR3 is CASLDPGQSTDTQYF. In DNA form, the CDR3 reads TGTGCCAGCTTAGATCCGGGACAGAGCACAGATACGCAGTATTTT.

This clone was counted once. The genes are TRBV19 and TRBJ1-2; D unclear. CDR3 length equals 14 residues. Germline lookup yields CDR1 LNHDA and CDR2 SQIVND (reference sequence). Trimming removed 3 bases at V and 1 base at J, with 9 bases between. The DNA for the CDR3 is TGTGCCAGTAGTATCTTGGCAGATAACTATGGCTACACCTTC. Protein: CASSILADNYGYTF.

Concerning this clone: A read error may produce the germline difference seen at one junction end. The chain couples TRBV7-9 to TRBJ2-5; TRBD2 agrees at 11 bases. The CDR3 extends over 18 amino acids. From germline, CDR1 is SEHNR and CDR2 FQNEAQ (reference sequence). CDR3 in amino acids: CSSRPQGMTSGNQETQYF. The CDR3 coding sequence is TGTTCCAGCAGGCCTCAGGGGATGACTAGCGGGAACCAAGAGACCCAGTACTTC.

This chain connects TRBV7-2 to TRBJ2-7, with 9 bases lining up with TRBD1. In germline, CDR1 is SGHTA, CDR2 FQGNSA. The trim removed 5 bases at V and 4 bases at J, leaving 12 bases unmatched. The CDR3 covers 16 residues. This chain's CDR3 is CASSQRAGQGNYEQYF. The CDR3 DNA is TGTGCCAGCAGCCAACGGGCGGGACAGGGAAATTACGAGCAGTACTTC.